One sample yielded the 26 T cell receptor beta chains listed below, sequenced in a study of cytomegalovirus exposure and HLA in healthy donors. Amplification used 60 Vbeta primers and 13 Jbeta primers. Assay: immunoSEQ multiplex PCR; the TCRdb copy retains only in-frame clones and omits some. The sample carries about 70,000 clones, 55% to 75% recorded once. Sequenced sample: PBMCs. Every receptor here comes from a man aged 40-49 years in good health and CMV-seropositive.

The chain carries TRBV27 and TRBJ2-2; 8 nucleotides agree with TRBD2. Germline assignment: CDR1 MNHEY and CDR2 SMNVEV (reference sequence). This CDR3 contains 14 residues. V dropped 8 bases and J dropped 4; count of bases not matched to a gene: 6. As DNA, the CDR3 is TGTGCCAGCCGGCGGGAGGCGGGCACCGGGGAGCTGTTTTTT. Its translation is CASRREAGTGELFF.

This rearrangement joins TRBV7-9 to TRBJ1-4, with D hard to call. The CDR3 length is 12 residues. CDR1 is SEHNR, CDR2 FQNEAQ, per germline (reference sequence). V was shortened by 2 bases and J by 11 bases, with 9 bases between the two germline ends. DNA of the CDR3: TGTGCCAGCAGCTTAATCCGGGAGAAACTGTTTTTT. Amino acid sequence: CASSLIREKLFF. Complete variable domain (other parts from reference TRBV7-9 and TRBJ1-4): DTGVSQNPRHKITKRGQNVTFRCDPISEHNRLYWYRQTLGQGPEFLTYFQNEAQLEKSRLLSDRFSAERPKGSFSTLEIQRTEQGDSAMYLCASSLIREKLFFGSGTQLSVL.

This chain links TRBV11-2 with TRBJ2-7; D unclear. Looked up from germline, CDR1 is SGHAT and CDR2 is FQNNGV. The CDR3 is made up of 14 amino acids. Between the trimmed V and J ends, which lost 5 bases and 1 base, there was a span of 12 bases. The CDR3 region has the DNA TGTGCCAGCAGCCAGAATACAGATTCCTACGAGCAGTACTTC. Protein sequence: CASSQNTDSYEQYF.

The chain recombines TRBV2 with TRBJ1-3; a weak D match, TRBD1 (6 bases). Germline-derived CDR1 and CDR2 are SNHLY and FYNNEI. With 6 bases removed from V and 3 bases from J, the gap between germline ends came to 15 bases. The CDR3 sequence is 15 residues long. The DNA of the CDR3 is TGTGCCAGCAGAGAATTACAGGGTTTTGGAAACACCATATATTTT. It codes for CASRELQGFGNTIYF. Using reference TRBV2 and TRBJ1-3 for the parts outside the CDR3, the full variable domain is EPEVTQTPSHQVTQMGQEVILRCVPISNHLYFYWYRQILGQKVEFLVSFYNNEISEKSEIFDDQFSVERPDGSNFTLKIRSTKLEDSAMYFCASRELQGFGNTIYFGEGSWLTVV.

The chain carries TRBV29-1 and TRBJ1-1; D might be TRBD1 (6 bases). Per the germline V gene, CDR1 is SQVTM and CDR2 is ANQGSEA. V was cut by 6 bases and J by 4 bases, with 15 bases left in between. The CDR3 length is 13 residues. For the CDR3, the DNA is TGCAGCGTGTCTCCACAGGGCGGCACTGAAGCTTTCTTT. Its translation: CSVSPQGGTEAFF.

The gene calls are TRBV27 and TRBJ1-5; D uncertain. Germline V CDR1 and CDR2: MNHEY, SMNVEV (reference sequence). V was cut by 0 bases and J by 4 bases, with 7 bases left in between. This CDR3 is 14 amino acids long. CDR3 sequence: CASSLSTQNQPQHF. Here the CDR3 DNA reads TGTGCCAGCAGTTTATCGACACAGAATCAGCCCCAGCATTTT.

The V and J genes are TRBV19 and TRBJ2-7; no firm D call. Germline CDR1 is LNHDA and CDR2 is SQIVND (reference sequence). The CDR3 covers 12 residues. The V and J ends lost 4 bases and 5 bases respectively, with 9 bases between them. The CDR3, as DNA: TGTGCCAGTAGTAACGGTATTGACGAGCAGTACTTC. Translated: CASSNGIDEQYF.

The chain is built from TRBV10-2 and TRBJ2-2; 13 nucleotides align to TRBD2. J gave up 3 bases and V 7 bases, and 2 bases lay outside the gene matches. CDR1 is WSHSY, CDR2 SAAADI, per germline. This CDR3 has 15 amino acids. CDR3 sequence: CASIGLAGDTGELFF. CDR3 coding DNA: TGCGCCAGCATTGGACTAGCGGGGGACACCGGGGAGCTGTTTTTT.

The chain employs TRBV29-1 and TRBJ2-1; 7 bases line up with TRBD1. CDR3 length: 12 residues. CDR1 is SQVTM, CDR2 ANQGSEA, per germline. V lost 4 bases, J lost 9 bases, and 6 bases stayed unmatched. The CDR3 loop reads CSVARTGSEQFF. DNA of the CDR3: TGCAGCGTTGCACGGACAGGTAGTGAGCAGTTCTTC.

The chain combines TRBV2 with TRBJ2-7; weak D call: TRBD2 (5 bases). Germline V gene sequence: CDR1 SNHLY, CDR2 FYNNEI. The CDR3 contains 13 residues. V lost 8 bases and J 0 bases, leaving 11 bases between the germline ends. Written as DNA, the CDR3 is TGTGCCAGCCGGTCGGGGAGCTCCTACGAGCAGTACTTC. Translation: CASRSGSSYEQYF.

The chain has TRBV5-1 and TRBJ1-1; 9 nucleotides match TRBD1. The CDR3 length is 16 residues. The J segment lost 5 bases and the V segment lost 4 bases, leaving 12 bases of the junction unmatched. Germline V gives CDR1 SGHRS, CDR2 YFSETQ. This CDR3 reads CASSPGQGVGRTEAFF. CDR3 sequence (DNA): TGCGCCAGCAGCCCGGGACAGGGTGTGGGGAGGACTGAAGCTTTCTTT.

This clone was seen once. V gene TRBV6-1 combines with J gene TRBJ2-7; D call uncertain. V was trimmed by 8 bases and J by 6 bases, leaving 17 bases between them. CDR3 size: 13 residues. Germline CDR1 reads MNHNS; CDR2 reads SASEGT. Here the CDR3 reads CASDIDRYAEQYF. The CDR3 DNA reads as TGTGCCAGCGACATTGACCGGTACGCCGAGCAGTACTTC.

This chain uses TRBV6-5 with TRBJ1-1; D is unresolved. Germline V lookup: CDR1 MNHEY, CDR2 SVGAGI. The CDR3 is made up of 12 amino acids. Deletions cut 0 bases from V and 8 bases from J, with 7 bases between. The CDR3 coding sequence is TGTGCCAGCAGTTACTCGAGAGGGGAAGCTTTCTTT. Its protein product is CASSYSRGEAFF.

This clone was counted between two and nine times. The chain recombines TRBV27 with TRBJ2-2; D is perhaps TRBD2 (7 bases). Deletions cut 6 bases from V and 0 bases from J, with 14 bases between. This CDR3 is built from 16 residues. CDR1 is MNHEY and CDR2 is SMNVEV in the germline V gene (reference sequence). This CDR3 is CASRSRGGANTGELFF. The DNA of the CDR3 is TGTGCCAGCAGGTCGAGGGGGGGGGCGAACACCGGGGAGCTGTTTTTT.

The V gene is TRBV29-1, the J gene TRBJ1-1; D remains unclear. V gave up 4 bases and J gave up 1 base, with 10 bases separating them. Germline lookup yields CDR1 SQVTM and CDR2 ANQGSEA. The CDR3 spans 13 residues. CDR3 protein: CSVGGPENTEAFF. CDR3 in DNA: TGCAGCGTTGGTGGTCCAGAGAACACTGAAGCTTTCTTT. The variable domain in full, completed from reference TRBV29-1 and TRBJ1-1, reads SAVISQKPSRDICQRGTSLTIQCQVDSQVTMMFWYRQQPGQSLTLIATANQGSEATYESGFVIDKFPISRPNLTFSTLTVSNMSPEDSSIYLCSVGGPENTEAFFGQGTRLTVV.

This chain connects TRBV5-8 to TRBJ2-3; TRBD2 is a possible D gene (5 bases). CDR3 length: 17 amino acids. Deletions cut 3 bases from V and 1 base from J, with 18 bases between. Germline loops: CDR1 SGHTS, CDR2 YDEGEE. CDR3 sequence: CASSSHVTGWGTDTQYF. The CDR3 DNA sequence: TGTGCCAGCAGCTCCCATGTTACGGGATGGGGCACAGATACGCAGTATTTT.

Here the CDR3 reads CASSPFGANVLTF. The CDR3 DNA is TGTGCCAGCAGCCCTTTCGGGGCCAACGTCCTGACTTTC. V gene TRBV14 combines with J gene TRBJ2-6; no clear D. This CDR3 is built from 13 residues. Germline CDR1 reads SGHDN; CDR2 reads FVKESK. V was pared by 4 bases and J by 4 bases, with 5 bases between.

The rearrangement joins TRBV14 to TRBJ2-1, with 7 bases lining up with TRBD2. The length of the CDR3 is 16 residues. In germline, CDR1 is SGHDN, CDR2 FVKESK. V lost 4 bases to trimming and J lost 3 bases; unmatched junction nucleotides: 9. Here the CDR3 DNA reads TGTGCCAGCAGCCGGTGGGCGGGAGATAACTACAATGAGCAGTTCTTC. Protein product: CASSRWAGDNYNEQFF. Full variable domain (rest looked up from reference TRBV14 and TRBJ2-1): EAGVTQFPSHSVIEKGQTVTLRCDPISGHDNLYWYRRVMGKEIKFLLHFVKESKQDESGMPNNRFLAERTGGTYSTLKVQPAELEDSGVYFCASSRWAGDNYNEQFFGPGTRLTVL.

The CDR3 DNA reads TGTGCCAGCTTAGTGGGCTTGAACACTGAAGCTTTCTTT. Protein: CASLVGLNTEAFF. The chain has TRBV6-1 and TRBJ1-1; D ambiguous. There are 13 residues in the CDR3. Trimming shortened V by 8 bases and J by 0 bases, and 10 bases separated the two germline ends. The V gene's germline CDR1 is MNHNS and CDR2 SASEGT.

V is TRBV27 and J is TRBJ1-6; D is unresolved. Germline V gene data show CDR1 as MNHEY and CDR2 as SMNVEV (reference sequence). Trimming cost V 0 bases and J 8 bases, with 8 bases left between them. The CDR3 totals 14 residues. CDR3 bases: TGTGCCAGCAGTTTATCGGGCTCCCATTCACCCCTCCACTTT. It translates to CASSLSGSHSPLHF.

CDR3 nucleotides: TGTGCCAGCAGCAGGGGACAGGGGGGGAACAACGAGCAGTACTTC. Residues: CASSRGQGGNNEQYF. The gene calls are TRBV21-1 and TRBJ2-7; the table's D call, TRBD1, has no DNA check behind it. TRBV21-1 is designated a pseudogene. The CDR3 extends over 15 amino acids.

J is TRBJ2-1 and V is TRBV6-1; 7 positions match TRBD1. The CDR3 has 12 residues. Germline loops: CDR1 MNHNS, CDR2 SASEGT. V was clipped by 7 bases and J by 11 bases; unmatched bases: 8. CDR3 coding DNA: TGTGCCAGCACGAAAACACAGGGGCAGCAGTTCTTC. This encodes CASTKTQGQQFF.

V and J are TRBV5-1 and TRBJ1-3; D might be TRBD1 (5 bases). There are 15 residues in the CDR3. V lost 6 bases, J lost 1 base, and 14 bases lay in between. CDR1 and CDR2 from the germline V gene are SGHRS and YFSETQ. The CDR3 loop reads CASTLTPGSGNTIYF. DNA of the CDR3: TGCGCCAGCACCTTAACGCCAGGGTCTGGAAACACCATATATTTT.

The chain combines TRBV6-6 with TRBJ2-7; 7 bases agree with TRBD1. This CDR3 is 14 amino acids long. Germline values: CDR1 MNHNY, CDR2 SVGAGI (reference sequence). Trimming removed 5 bases from V and 2 bases from J; junction bases left unmatched: 6. For the CDR3, the DNA is TGTGCCAGCAGTGTACAGGGGTCGGCCTACGAGCAGTACTTC. This encodes CASSVQGSAYEQYF.

This clone came up once. The V call is TRBV6-5, the J call TRBJ2-2, with D possibly being TRBD2 (6 bases). Germline CDR1 is MNHEY and CDR2 is SVGAGI. The CDR3 loop spans 16 amino acids. Between the trimmed V and J ends, which lost 4 bases and 3 bases, there was a span of 15 bases. The CDR3 DNA follows: TGTGCCAGCAGTTCTAGAGCGGGTCGACACACCGGGGAGCTGTTTTTT. Encoded protein: CASSSRAGRHTGELFF.

The V and J genes are TRBV4-2 and TRBJ1-6; 9 nucleotides align to TRBD1. Germline-derived CDR1 and CDR2 are LGHNA and YNFKEQ. The length of the CDR3 is 17 residues. The V segment lost 1 base and the J segment 9 bases; nucleotides outside the gene matches: 10. The CDR3 DNA follows: TGTGCCAGCAGCCAAGCCCTACCGGGACAGGGAGGTTCACCCCTCCACTTT. It encodes CASSQALPGQGGSPLHF.